This TCR beta chain was sequenced during a study of shared clonotypes between healthy human individuals. Notes on the study in general: Donors were few, which limited the genetic and exposure-history diversity represented. What naive subsets generally showed was a larger estimated richness than memory subsets showed. Between several donors, naive CD4 clonotypes were shared at a level of about 5%.

Sequencing used immunoSEQ multiplex PCR; TCRdb keeps in-frame clones, though not all of them. The top ten clones hold about 0.21% of a sample with about 800,000 clones, about 96% of them seen once. Regarding this clone: Its antigen is as yet unknown.

CD45RO-negative, CCR7-selected cells formed the naive CD8 fraction, which excluded terminally differentiated effector memory CD45RA+ cells. All donors were Caucasian adults living in Nashville, Tennessee. The sample consisted of naive CD8+ T cells sorted from blood. This sequence was found in a man aged 25 to 45 in good health.

The CDR3 reads CSVGTGLNYEQYF. The CDR3 DNA is TGCAGCGTTGGGACAGGGTTAAACTACGAGCAGTACTTC. The chain carries TRBV29-1 and TRBJ2-7; 8 nucleotides match TRBD1. The CDR3 has 13 residues. The V gene's germline CDR1 is SQVTM and CDR2 ANQGSEA. V shed 4 bases, J shed 3 bases, and the junction held 5 bases outside the gene matches.